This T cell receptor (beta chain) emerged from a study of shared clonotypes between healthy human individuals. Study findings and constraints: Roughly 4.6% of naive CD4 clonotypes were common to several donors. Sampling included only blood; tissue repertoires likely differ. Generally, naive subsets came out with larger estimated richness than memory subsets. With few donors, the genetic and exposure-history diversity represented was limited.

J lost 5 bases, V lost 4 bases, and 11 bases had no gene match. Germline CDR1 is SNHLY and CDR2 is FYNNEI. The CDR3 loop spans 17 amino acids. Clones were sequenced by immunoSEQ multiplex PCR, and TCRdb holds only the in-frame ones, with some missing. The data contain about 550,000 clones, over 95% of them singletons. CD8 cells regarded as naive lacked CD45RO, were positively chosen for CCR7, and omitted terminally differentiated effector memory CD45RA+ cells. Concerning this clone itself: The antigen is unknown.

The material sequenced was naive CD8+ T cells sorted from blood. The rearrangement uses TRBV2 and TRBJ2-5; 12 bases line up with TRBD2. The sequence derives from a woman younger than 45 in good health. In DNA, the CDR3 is TGTGCCAGCAGTGTCCCGGCTAGCGGGAGGGCTGAGGAGACCCAGTACTTC. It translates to CASSVPASGRAEETQYF.